This TCR beta chain was identified in a study of T cells after yellow fever vaccination. Background on the study: Each low-cell-number fraction was prepared by means of SMART-Seq v4 Ultra Low Input. Study-level results: In post-booster samples, most primary-vaccination clones reappeared (96% CD4, about 91% CD8).

This clonotype was seen more than once but under ten times. Its antigen is unidentified. Conversion of TCR transcripts into cDNA relied on 5'RACE template switching, which added a universal primer site and UMIs. TCRdb independently ran MiXCR on the 5' RACE reads; one entry per CDR3 protein. Seen here are about 310,000 distinct CDR3 sequences, about 3.5% observed once, and the top ten hold around 24%. CDR1 is LNHDA, CDR2 SQIVND, per germline (reference sequence). Trimming took 7 bases from V and 7 from J; bases not matched to a gene: 6. The CDR3 runs 13 residues. The chain joins TRBV19 to TRBJ2-4; 8 nucleotides line up with TRBD2. The receptor was isolated from a man between 18 and 29 years old who received the YFV17D yellow fever vaccine. Here the sequenced sample was PBMCs, taken on the day of the yellow fever booster vaccination. This chain's CDR3 is CASIAGNENIQYF. The CDR3 bases are TGTGCCAGTATAGCGGGGAATGAGAACATTCAGTACTTC.